This TCR beta chain appears in the sequencing data of a study of blood T cell repertoires in COVID-19 (dated by TCRdb to about 2020). A note on the overall study: Samples from collaborators originated in the United States, Italy and Spain and spanned both the acute and convalescent phases of COVID-19. The material from the prospective study consisted of cDNA or gDNA derived from T cells, B-cell-depleted T cells, or PBMCs. Subjects who had been exposed to COVID-19, were actively infected with it, or had recovered from it provided the deeply sampled blood TCRbeta repertoires that made up the dataset. The repertoires were released in a freely available public database meant as a resource for research on the immune response to SARS-CoV-2. The samples were drawn from two sources: the first 160 participants of the ongoing ImmuneRACE study, and 1,254 subjects contributed by 6 global collaborators. Nearly every sample came with metadata listing a de-identified subject ID, COVID-19 status, age in years and sex. HLA class I and class II types, where available, came from metadata supplied by the sample provider rather than from assay-based typing. The study at large found these results: Clinical and demographic metadata were provided uncurated, with the amount varying by source and participant.

Whole blood was collected in K2EDTA tubes by collaborating institutions according to the institutions' own protocols. For TCRbeta analysis, collaborators shipped samples as frozen whole blood, isolated PBMCs, or DNA extracted from either of those sample types. This clone was counted a few times. The specificity of this receptor is unknown. Per-base qualities were not stored, and no clone one base away is much larger. The immunoSEQ Assay, a bias-controlled multiplex PCR, was used to amplify TCRbeta CDR3 regions from genomic DNA. On the authors' methods: Within the assay, amplification of reference gene primers was used to estimate how many nucleated cells each sample contained. To quantify the absolute abundance of each unique TCRbeta CDR3 rearrangement, sequence reads were collapsed and filtered. For each sample, productive Simpson clonality was calculated as the square root of Simpson's diversity index over productive rearrangements. In its TCRdb copy, this immuneACCESS table keeps in-frame sequences only and misses some clones. Where compared with another copy, unresolved V genes explain less than half of these, and the others have no known cause. Clone size and the V and J calls come from that table; the DNA yielded D and trimming. The sample table shows 68,000 or so clones, and 79% are seen once. Of the sample, approximately 10% is held by the ten largest clones.

The CDR3 sequence holds 16 residues, the cysteine and phenylalanine included. The entry retains the CDR3 DNA only, 48 bases that are in frame from base 1. V is reduced by 4 bases and J by 0 bases, leaving a spacing of 16 bases between them. According to the germline V gene, CDR1 reads MNHNS and CDR2 reads SASEGT. This chain joins TRBV6-1 to TRBJ2-7, with a weak D call of TRBD1 (5 bases match). The sequence was obtained from a woman in her fifties or sixties with acute or convalescent COVID-19. The sample comprised peripheral blood. The DNA reads as follows: TGTGCCAGCAGTGGCGTCATAGGGGATGGCTCCTACGAGCAGTACTTC. Translated, this gives CASSGVIGDGSYEQYF.